Below, one TCR beta chain is given with its context. The assay was immunoSEQ multiplex PCR, and TCRdb's table has in-frame clones only and misses some. The repertoire has about 1 million clones, under 80% of them found once; the top ten carry approximately 1.5%. This CDR3 contains 14 residues. In germline, CDR1 is KGHSH, CDR2 LQKENI. Trimming shortened V by 0 bases and J by 0 bases, and 4 bases separated the two germline ends. The data were obtained in a study of shared clonotypes between healthy human individuals. The sequence was obtained from a young man in good health. The sample consisted of memory CD4+ T cells sorted from blood. The sample's subset: CD45RA-negative fraction. This rearrangement joins TRBV18 to TRBJ2-3; D is undetermined. CDR3: CASSPPASTDTQYF. CDR3 bases: TGTGCCAGCTCACCACCGGCCAGCACAGATACGCAGTATTTT.